This T cell receptor beta chain was sequenced during a study of metastatic and nonmetastatic thyroid tumors. Each patient came to thyroid surgery without any prior treatment (of any kind). TCRdb reprocessed the PCR reads via MiXCR. This sample has tens of thousands of clones, with 4% found just once. Looked up from germline, CDR1 is MNHEY and CDR2 is SVGAGI. The CDR3 contains 16 residues. Trimming at V came to 4 bases and at J to 1 base, leaving 6 bases not matched to a gene. This receptor was identified in a female donor with papillary thyroid cancer or a benign thyroid nodule (not recorded which). Some clones in this sample may be carry-over from other donors' samples. Specimen: blood. The chain has TRBV6-5 and TRBJ2-3; TRBD2 aligns across 9 bases. The CDR3 here is CASSFATSGRTDTQYF. The CDR3 nucleotides read TGTGCCAGCAGTTTTGCGACTAGCGGACGCACAGATACGCAGTATTTT.